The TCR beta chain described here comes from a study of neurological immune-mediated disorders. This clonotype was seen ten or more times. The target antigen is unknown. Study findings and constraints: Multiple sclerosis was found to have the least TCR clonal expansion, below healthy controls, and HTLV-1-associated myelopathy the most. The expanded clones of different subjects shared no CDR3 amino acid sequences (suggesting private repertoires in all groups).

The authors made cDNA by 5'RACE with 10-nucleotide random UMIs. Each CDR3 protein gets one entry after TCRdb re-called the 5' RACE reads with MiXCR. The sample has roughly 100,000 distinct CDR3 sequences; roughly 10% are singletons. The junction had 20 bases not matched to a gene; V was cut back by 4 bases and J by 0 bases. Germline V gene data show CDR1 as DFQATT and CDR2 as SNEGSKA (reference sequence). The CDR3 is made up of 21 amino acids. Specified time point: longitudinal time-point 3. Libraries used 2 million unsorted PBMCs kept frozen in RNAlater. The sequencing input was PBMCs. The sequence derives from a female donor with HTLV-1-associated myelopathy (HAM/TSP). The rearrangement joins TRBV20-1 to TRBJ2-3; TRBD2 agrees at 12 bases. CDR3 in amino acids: CSANPLRLASGGGSSTDTQYF. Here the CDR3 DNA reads TGCAGTGCTAACCCTCTACGTCTGGCTAGCGGGGGGGGATCTAGCACAGATACGCAGTATTTT.